Following are 8 T cell receptor beta chains from one sample sequenced in a study of blood T cells in healthy people across ages. Next came a second PCR, run for about 7 to 12 cycles, which used a sample-barcoded 5' primer along with a J-beta primer mix. TCRdb fed the 5' RACE reads into MiXCR, producing one record per CDR3 protein. The sample holds about 970,000 distinct CDR3 sequences, roughly 51% seen once. What was sequenced was blood. The origin of the receptors is a woman aged 60-70 years in good health.

In its sample, this clonotype was seen a few times. In DNA, the CDR3 is TGTGCCAGTAGTGTGGAGGGCGTGCTTAACTATGGCTACACCTTC. It codes for CASSVEGVLNYGYTF. This rearrangement joins TRBV6-6 to TRBJ1-2; D call uncertain. CDR1 is MNHNY and CDR2 is SVGAGI in the germline V gene (reference sequence). Between the trimmed V and J ends, which lost 9 bases and 1 base, there was a span of 18 bases. This CDR3 is built from 15 residues.

The chain is built from TRBV19 and TRBJ2-5; TRBD2 is a possible D gene (5 bases). With 7 bases removed from V and 2 bases from J, the gap between germline ends came to 14 bases. The CDR3 consists of 14 residues. The germline V gene has CDR1 LNHDA and CDR2 SQIVND (reference sequence). Here the CDR3 DNA reads TGTGCCAGTACCCAAACTAGGAGACAAGAGACCCAGTACTTC. Its protein is CASTQTRRQETQYF. Filled out from reference TRBV19 and TRBJ2-5, the complete variable domain reads DGGITQSPKYLFRKEGQNVTLSCEQNLNHDAMYWYRQDPGQGLRLIYYSQIVNDFQKGDIAEGYSVSREKKESFPLTVTSAQKNPTAFYLCASTQTRRQETQYFGPGTRLLVL.

This clonotype was seen at least ten times. CDR3 sequence (DNA): TGTGCCAGCAGCACCAGGCGTGAGCAGTACTTC. Encoded protein: CASSTRREQYF. This chain joins TRBV6-2 or TRBV6-3 and TRBJ2-7, with D hard to call. The CDR3 totals 11 residues. The germline CDR1 and CDR2 sequences are MNHEY and SVGEGT. Trimming took 6 bases from V and 7 from J, leaving 10 bases between them.

The CDR3 is CASSLGGLADSYEQYF. In DNA, the CDR3 is TGTGCCAGCAGCTTAGGAGGACTAGCGGACTCCTACGAGCAGTACTTC. This chain joins TRBV7-9 and TRBJ2-7; TRBD2 aligns across 10 bases. The CDR3 has 16 amino acids. V lost 1 base to trimming and J lost 0 bases; unmatched junction nucleotides: 3. Germline V gene lookup returns CDR1 SEHNR and CDR2 FQNEAQ (reference sequence).

The J gene is TRBJ2-7, the V gene TRBV4-2; D is unresolved. CDR3 length: 14 residues. Germline V gene sequence: CDR1 LGHNA, CDR2 YNFKEQ. The ends were cut back, 1 base at V and 3 bases at J, with 10 bases in the middle. CDR3 residues: CASSQVGINYEQYF. The CDR3 DNA reads TGTGCCAGCAGCCAAGTAGGAATCAACTACGAGCAGTACTTC.

This clonotype was seen only a few times. The V gene is TRBV4-2, the J gene TRBJ1-5; the D is unclear. The CDR3 sequence is 15 residues long. V lost 0 bases and J lost 5, with 11 bases in between. The V gene's germline CDR1 is LGHNA and CDR2 YNFKEQ. The CDR3 DNA is TGTGCCAGCAGCCAAGAAGTAGGAGGCTATCAGCCCCAGCATTTT. Protein sequence: CASSQEVGGYQPQHF.

The rearrangement links TRBV28 to TRBJ2-7; D call uncertain. Germline V gene sequence: CDR1 MDHEN, CDR2 SYDVKM. V was cut by 7 bases and J by 4 bases, with 11 bases left in between. The CDR3 contains 12 residues. The CDR3 protein is CASMSARYEQYF. In DNA form, the CDR3 reads TGTGCCAGCATGTCGGCAAGGTACGAGCAGTACTTC.

The chain combines TRBV20-1 with TRBJ2-4; TRBD2 agrees at 10 bases. V was clipped by 6 bases and J by 9 bases; unmatched bases: 11. Germline V gene data show CDR1 as DFQATT and CDR2 as SNEGSKA (reference sequence). The CDR3 runs 14 residues. The CDR3 sequence is CSASLAGAVSIQYF. The CDR3, as DNA: TGCAGTGCCAGTCTAGCGGGAGCAGTCTCCATTCAGTACTTC.